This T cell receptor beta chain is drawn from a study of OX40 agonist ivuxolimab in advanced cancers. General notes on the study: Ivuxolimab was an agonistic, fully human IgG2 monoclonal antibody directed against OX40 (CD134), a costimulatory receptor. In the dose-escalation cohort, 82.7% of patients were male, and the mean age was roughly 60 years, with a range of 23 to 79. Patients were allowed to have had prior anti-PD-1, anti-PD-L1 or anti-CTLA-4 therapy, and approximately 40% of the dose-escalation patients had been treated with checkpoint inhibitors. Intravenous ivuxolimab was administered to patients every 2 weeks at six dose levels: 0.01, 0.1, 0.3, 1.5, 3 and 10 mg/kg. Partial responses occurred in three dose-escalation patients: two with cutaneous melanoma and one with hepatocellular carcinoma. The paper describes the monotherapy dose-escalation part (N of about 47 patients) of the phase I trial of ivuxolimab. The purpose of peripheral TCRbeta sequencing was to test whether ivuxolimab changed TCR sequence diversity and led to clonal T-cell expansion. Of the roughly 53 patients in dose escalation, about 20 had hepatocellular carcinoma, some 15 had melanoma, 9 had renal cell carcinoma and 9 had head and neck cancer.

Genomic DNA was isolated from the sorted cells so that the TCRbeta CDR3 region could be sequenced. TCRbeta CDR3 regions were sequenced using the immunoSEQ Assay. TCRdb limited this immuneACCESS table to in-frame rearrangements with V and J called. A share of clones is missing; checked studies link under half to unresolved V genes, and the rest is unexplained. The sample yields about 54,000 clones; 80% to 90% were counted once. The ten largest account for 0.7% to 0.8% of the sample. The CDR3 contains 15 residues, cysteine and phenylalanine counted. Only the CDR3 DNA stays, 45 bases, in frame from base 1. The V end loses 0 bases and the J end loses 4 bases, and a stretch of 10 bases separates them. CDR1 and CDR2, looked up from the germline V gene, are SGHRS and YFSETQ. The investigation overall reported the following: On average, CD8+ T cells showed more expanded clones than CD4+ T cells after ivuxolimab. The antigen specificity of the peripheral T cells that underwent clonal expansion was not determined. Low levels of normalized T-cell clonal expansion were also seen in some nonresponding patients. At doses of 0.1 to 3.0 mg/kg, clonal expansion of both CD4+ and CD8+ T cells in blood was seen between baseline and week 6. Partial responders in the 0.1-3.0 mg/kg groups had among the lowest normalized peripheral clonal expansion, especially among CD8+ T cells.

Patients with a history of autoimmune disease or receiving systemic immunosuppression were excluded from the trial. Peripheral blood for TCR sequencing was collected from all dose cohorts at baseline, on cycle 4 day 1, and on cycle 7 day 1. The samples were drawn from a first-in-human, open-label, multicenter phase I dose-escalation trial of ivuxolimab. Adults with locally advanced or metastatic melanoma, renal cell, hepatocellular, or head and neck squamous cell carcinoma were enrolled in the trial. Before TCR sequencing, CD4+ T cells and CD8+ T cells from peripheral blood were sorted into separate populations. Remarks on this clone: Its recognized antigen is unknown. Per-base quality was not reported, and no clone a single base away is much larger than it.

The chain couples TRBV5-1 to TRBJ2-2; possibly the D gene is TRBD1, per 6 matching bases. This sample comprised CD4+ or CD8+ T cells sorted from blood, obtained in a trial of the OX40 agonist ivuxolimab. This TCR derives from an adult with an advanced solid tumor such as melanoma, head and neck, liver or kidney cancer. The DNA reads TGCGCCAGCAGCTTGGGGGGGCTCGGCACCGGGGAGCTGTTTTTT. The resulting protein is CASSLGGLGTGELFF.